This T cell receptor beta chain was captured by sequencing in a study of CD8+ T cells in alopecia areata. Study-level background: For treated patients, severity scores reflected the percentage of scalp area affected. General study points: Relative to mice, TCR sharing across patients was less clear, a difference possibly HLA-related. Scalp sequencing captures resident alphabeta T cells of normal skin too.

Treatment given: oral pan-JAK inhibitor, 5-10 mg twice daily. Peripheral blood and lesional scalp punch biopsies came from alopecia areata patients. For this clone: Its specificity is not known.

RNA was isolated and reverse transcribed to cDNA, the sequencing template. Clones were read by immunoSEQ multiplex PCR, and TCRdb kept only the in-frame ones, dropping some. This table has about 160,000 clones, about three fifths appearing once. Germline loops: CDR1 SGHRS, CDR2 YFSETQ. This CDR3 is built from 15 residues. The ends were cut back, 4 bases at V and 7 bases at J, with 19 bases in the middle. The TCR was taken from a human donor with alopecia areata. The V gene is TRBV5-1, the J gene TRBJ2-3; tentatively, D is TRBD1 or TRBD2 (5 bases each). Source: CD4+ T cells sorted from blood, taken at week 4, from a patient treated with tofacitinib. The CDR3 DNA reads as TGCGCCAGCAGCGGGGGACCCCCAGTAGGAAATACGCAGTATTTT. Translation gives CASSGGPPVGNTQYF.